The entry below gives a single T cell receptor beta chain sequence along with its context. The data are from a study of blood T cell repertoires in COVID-19. Study details: Specimens from acute and convalescent COVID-19 originated in the United States, Italy and Spain. T cells, B-cell-depleted T cells, or PBMCs provided the cDNA or gDNA that served as material.

Per the authors' pipeline: Reference gene primer amplification in the assay estimated nucleated cell counts. Clones were read by immunoSEQ multiplex PCR, and TCRdb kept only the in-frame ones, dropping some. From that table come the V and J calls and clone size; the DNA was used to work out D and trimming. The repertoire holds about 51,000 clones, with 86% as singletons. Trimming cost V 2 bases and J 1 base, with 5 bases left between them. CDR1 KGHDR and CDR2 SFDVKD come from the germline V gene. This CDR3 comprises 14 residues. This sequence was found in a man aged 60 to 69 with acute or convalescent COVID-19. Sequenced sample: peripheral blood. This chain connects TRBV24-1 to TRBJ1-5; D is unclear. The CDR3 region is CATSDSPSNQPQHF. DNA of the CDR3: TGTGCCACCAGTGATTCCCCGAGCAATCAGCCCCAGCATTTT.